What follows are 30 T cell receptor beta chains derived from one specimen sequenced in a study of persistence of HIV-infected CD4 T cells. This was the immunoSEQ version 4 assay in survey mode. Profiling relied on immunoSEQ multiplex PCR, and the TCRdb table lists in-frame clones only, not all of them. The profile covers approximately 65,000 clones, with 70% to 75% appearing a single time and under 2% taken by the ten largest. The stimulus was an HIV-1 Gag 15-mer peptide pool, about 1 ug/peptide/mL. Memory cells lacking CD40L and CD69 with high CD45RO were sorted. These receptors have no known antigen. Sequenced material: CD4+ T cells sorted from PBMCs after approximately 18-hour stimulation, taken from a patient who received antiretroviral therapy. Every receptor here comes from an adult man with HIV who was CMV-seropositive.

The chain recombines TRBV6-5 with TRBJ2-1; D tentatively fits TRBD1 or TRBD2 (7 bases each). The CDR3 totals 15 residues. Germline V gene sequence: CDR1 MNHEY, CDR2 SVGAGI. Trimming removed 6 bases from V and 7 bases from J, with 19 bases in between. CDR3 bases: TGTGCCAGCAGACGACAGGGAGGGTGGGCAAATGAGCAGTTCTTC. Translated: CASRRQGGWANEQFF.

The chain couples TRBV4-1 to TRBJ1-4; D is unclear. CDR1 and CDR2 from the germline V gene are MGHRA and YSYEKL. The V gene lost 0 bases and the J gene lost 5 bases, with 13 bases spanning the gap. This CDR3 is built from 16 residues. The CDR3 nucleotides are TGCGCCAGCAGCCAAGACAGTGGTGTCGGGAATGAAAAACTGTTTTTT. Encoded protein: CASSQDSGVGNEKLFF.

To note about this clone: The sample holds other DNA sequences that translate to the same CDR3. CDR3 amino acids: CASSLAPNTGELFF. In DNA form, the CDR3 reads TGCGCCAGCAGCTTGGCACCGAACACCGGGGAGCTGTTTTTT. The chain uses TRBV5-1 and TRBJ2-2; D uncertain. CDR3 size: 14 residues. Per the germline V gene, CDR1 is SGHRS and CDR2 is YFSETQ. Trimming removed 0 bases from V and 0 bases from J, with 3 bases in between.

The chain carries TRBV5-6 and TRBJ2-3; 11 bases are a match to TRBD2. The CDR3 has 17 amino acids. Germline assignment: CDR1 SGHDT and CDR2 YYEEEE. V was clipped by 2 bases and J by 5 bases; unmatched bases: 10. The CDR3 here is CASSFFSGGAAEDTQYF. CDR3 coding DNA: TGTGCCAGCAGCTTTTTTAGCGGGGGGGCCGCTGAAGATACGCAGTATTTT.

The rearrangement links TRBV7-3 to TRBJ1-2, with D possibly matching TRBD1 (6 bases). The germline CDR1 and CDR2 sequences are SGHTA and FQGTGA. Trimming removed 1 base at V and 8 bases at J, with 17 bases between. This CDR3 is 15 amino acids long. CDR3 in DNA: TGTGCCAGCAGCTTAAATCCAGGGGCCCCTATCGGCTACACCTTC. This codes for CASSLNPGAPIGYTF.

This chain links TRBV7-2 with TRBJ2-5; no firm D call. V lost 3 bases and J lost 1, with 6 bases in between. The CDR3 spans 13 residues. Germline V lookup: CDR1 SGHTA, CDR2 FQGNSA. The DNA of the CDR3 is TGTGCCAGCAGCTTCCCGTTCCAAGAGACCCAGTACTTC. It codes for CASSFPFQETQYF.

This clone appeared a few times. This sequence joins TRBV6-5 and TRBJ1-5; 7 nucleotides agree with TRBD1. Germline CDR1 reads MNHEY; CDR2 reads SVGAGI. With V trimmed by 8 bases and J by 5 bases, 12 bases remained unmatched. The CDR3 consists of 15 residues. CDR3 DNA sequence: TGTGCCAGCCTGGGAGGGAGGACAGGCTATCAGCCCCAGCATTTT. Its translation: CASLGGRTGYQPQHF.

The rearrangement uses TRBV2 and TRBJ1-5; 7 bases match TRBD1. Trimming took 3 bases from V and 4 from J; bases not matched to a gene: 6. The CDR3 is 15 residues long. The germline V gene encodes CDR1 SNHLY and CDR2 FYNNEI. This CDR3 is CASSEQGVTNQPQHF. The CDR3 bases are TGTGCCAGCAGTGAGCAGGGGGTAACAAATCAGCCCCAGCATTTT. Full variable domain (remainder filled in from reference TRBV2 and TRBJ1-5): EPEVTQTPSHQVTQMGQEVILRCVPISNHLYFYWYRQILGQKVEFLVSFYNNEISEKSEIFDDQFSVERPDGSNFTLKIRSTKLEDSAMYFCASSEQGVTNQPQHFGDGTRLSIL.

The chain uses TRBV6-1 and TRBJ2-3; D is uncertain. Between the trimmed V and J ends, which lost 3 bases and 6 bases, there was a span of 13 bases. The CDR3 covers 14 residues. CDR1 is MNHNS, CDR2 SASEGT, per germline. The CDR3 is CASSDSPRSDTQYF. As DNA, the CDR3 is TGTGCCAGCAGTGACAGCCCCAGGAGCGATACGCAGTATTTT.

This clone has only a few counts. The rearrangement joins TRBV25-1 to TRBJ1-2; the D is unclear. Trimming took 2 bases from V and 4 from J, leaving 11 bases between them. Per germline, CDR1 MGHDK and CDR2 SYGVNS. The CDR3 totals 14 residues. Here the CDR3 DNA reads TGTGCCAGCAGTGAACCGGGGTTAATCTATGGCTACACCTTC. Translated: CASSEPGLIYGYTF.

In the case of this clone: Germline is not matched at one junction end, which may reflect a read error. This chain joins TRBV20-1 and TRBJ1-2, with D tentatively TRBD1 (6 bases). The germline CDR1 and CDR2 sequences are DFQATT and SNEGSKA (reference sequence). CDR3 length: 11 amino acids. The DNA of the CDR3 is TGCAGTGCTAGAGATTACGGGGTACAGGGCTTC. Residues: CSARDYGVQGF.

The V and J genes are TRBV27 and TRBJ2-3; D remains unclear. The V gene lost 6 bases and the J gene lost 0 bases, with 7 bases spanning the gap. There are 13 residues in the CDR3. CDR1 is MNHEY, CDR2 SMNVEV, per germline (reference sequence). CDR3 loop: CASRRASTDTQYF. In DNA, the CDR3 is TGTGCCAGCAGAAGGGCGAGCACAGATACGCAGTATTTT.

J is TRBJ1-4 and V is TRBV6-1, with D possibly TRBD1 on 5 matching bases. In germline, CDR1 is MNHNS, CDR2 SASEGT. The CDR3 extends over 19 amino acids. The ends were cut back, 1 base at V and 7 bases at J, with 25 bases in the middle. CDR3 sequence (DNA): TGTGCCAGCAGTGAAGGAGGGAGAAGAGGGGCAGGGTTAGCTGAAAAACTGTTTTTT. Translation gives CASSEGGRRGAGLAEKLFF.

CDR3 coding DNA: TGCGCCAGCAGCCGGACAGTGAGAGGTTCACCCCTCCACTTT. This translates into CASSRTVRGSPLHF. This chain joins TRBV5-1 and TRBJ1-6, with D tentatively TRBD1 (6 bases). The V end lost 4 bases, the J end lost 9 bases, and 14 bases lay between the germline ends. Per germline, CDR1 SGHRS and CDR2 YFSETQ. CDR3 length: 14 residues.

V usage is TRBV5-1 and J usage is TRBJ2-3; unclear D gene. The CDR3 contains 15 residues. Between the trimmed V and J ends, which lost 3 bases and 0 bases, there was a span of 11 bases. Germline V gives CDR1 SGHRS, CDR2 YFSETQ. CDR3 loop: CASSSSVSSTDTQYF. As DNA, the CDR3 is TGCGCCAGCAGCTCCTCCGTTAGTAGCACAGATACGCAGTATTTT.

The chain joins TRBV6-6 to TRBJ2-7; TRBD1 agrees at 7 bases. Germline V gives CDR1 MNHNY, CDR2 SVGAGI (reference sequence). The CDR3 has 13 amino acids. Trimming removed 8 bases from V and 6 bases from J; junction bases left unmatched: 10. CDR3 loop: CASSLRQGGEQYF. The CDR3 DNA sequence: TGTGCCAGCTCCTTGAGACAGGGCGGCGAGCAGTACTTC.

The chain carries TRBV13 and TRBJ1-1; 9 bases are a match to TRBD1. Germline lookup yields CDR1 PRHDT and CDR2 FYEKMQ (reference sequence). The CDR3 spans 16 residues. V lost 2 bases and J lost 9; bases outside the gene matches: 13. Written as DNA, the CDR3 is TGTGCCAGCAGCTTATTTCCTACAGGGGGCCAGGAGAAAGCTTTCTTT. The encoded protein is CASSLFPTGGQEKAFF. Drawing the rest from reference TRBV13 and TRBJ1-1, the complete variable domain is AAGVIQSPRHLIKEKRETATLKCYPIPRHDTVYWYQQGPGQDPQFLISFYEKMQSDKGSIPDRFSAQQFSDYHSELNMSSLELGDSALYFCASSLFPTGGQEKAFFGQGTRLTVV.

The chain uses TRBV11-2 and TRBJ1-4; D call uncertain. Trimming cost V 5 bases and J 5 bases, with 9 bases left between them. The CDR3 runs to 13 residues. Germline V gene sequence: CDR1 SGHAT, CDR2 FQNNGV. CDR3 in DNA: TGTGCCAGCAGCCCGGAATTGAATGAAAAACTGTTTTTT. It codes for CASSPELNEKLFF.

The V gene is TRBV19, the J gene TRBJ1-2; D not certain. The V end lost 4 bases, the J end lost 6 bases, and 12 bases lay between the germline ends. CDR1 is LNHDA, CDR2 SQIVND, per germline (reference sequence). This CDR3 is built from 13 residues. CDR3 sequence: CASSTPPDDGYTF. The CDR3 nucleotides read TGTGCCAGTAGTACCCCCCCTGACGATGGCTACACCTTC.

The genes are TRBV28 and TRBJ1-1; D is possibly TRBD1 (5 bases). Between the trimmed V and J ends, which lost 5 bases and 3 bases, there was a span of 16 bases. CDR3 length: 15 amino acids. From germline, CDR1 is MDHEN and CDR2 SYDVKM. The CDR3 spells CASSQGGLGDTEAFF. The CDR3 nucleotides are TGTGCCAGCAGTCAGGGAGGGCTTGGGGACACTGAAGCTTTCTTT. Supplemented by reference TRBV28 and TRBJ1-1, the full variable domain reads DVKVTQSSRYLVKRTGEKVFLECVQDMDHENMFWYRQDPGLGLRLIYFSYDVKMKEKGDIPEGYSVSREKKERFSLILESASTNQTSMYLCASSQGGLGDTEAFFGQGTRLTVV.

This clone has a handful of counts. This sequence joins TRBV6-1 and TRBJ2-6; a weak D match, TRBD1 (6 bases). CDR3 size: 21 residues. CDR1 and CDR2 from the germline V gene are MNHNS and SASEGT. Trimming pared 1 base from V and 0 bases from J, leaving 22 bases between. The CDR3 DNA reads as TGTGCCAGCAGTGAAGAAGCGGACAGAAATTCTATATCCTCTGGGGCCAACGTCCTGACTTTC. It yields the protein CASSEEADRNSISSGANVLTF.

This clone was observed a handful of times. The genes are TRBV28 and TRBJ2-3; 11 bases are a match to TRBD2. CDR3 length: 16 residues. Germline CDR1 reads MDHEN; CDR2 reads SYDVKM. V trimming: 3 bases; J trimming: 4 bases; junction bases outside the gene matches: 6. The CDR3 protein is CASSFSGGADADTQYF. CDR3 sequence (DNA): TGTGCCAGCAGTTTTAGCGGGGGGGCCGACGCAGATACGCAGTATTTT.

The chain couples TRBV6-6 to TRBJ1-2; TRBD1 matches at 7 bases. The J segment lost 6 bases and the V segment lost 0 bases, leaving 4 bases of the junction unmatched. Germline CDR1 MNHNY, CDR2 SVGAGI (reference sequence). The CDR3 totals 14 residues. The CDR3 is CASSYSDRDDGYTF. CDR3 DNA sequence: TGTGCCAGCAGTTACTCCGACAGGGATGATGGCTACACCTTC.

This clone appeared a few times. The rearrangement uses TRBV29-1 and TRBJ2-2; unclear D gene. This CDR3 is built from 13 residues. Germline CDR1 reads SQVTM; CDR2 reads ANQGSEA. V was clipped by 4 bases and J by 5 bases, with 11 bases between them. CDR3 loop: CSVGRLGTGELFF. As DNA, the CDR3 is TGCAGCGTTGGACGATTAGGGACCGGGGAGCTGTTTTTT.

This sequence joins TRBV19 and TRBJ2-5; 15 bases line up with TRBD2. With 5 bases clipped from V and 5 bases from J, the junction kept 12 bases outside the gene matches. From germline, CDR1 is LNHDA and CDR2 SQIVND (reference sequence). The CDR3 has 18 amino acids. CDR3 protein: CASSSRGTSGGSRETQYF. As DNA, the CDR3 is TGTGCCAGTAGTTCACGCGGGACTAGCGGGGGGTCCAGGGAGACCCAGTACTTC.

This clone was detected a few times. V usage is TRBV2 and J usage is TRBJ2-3; D may be TRBD2 (5 bases). Germline CDR1 SNHLY, CDR2 FYNNEI. This CDR3 is built from 15 residues. Trimming took 6 bases from V and 8 from J, leaving 21 bases between them. The CDR3 region has the DNA TGTGCCAGCAGGTCGGATGGAGGCGATAGAGGTACGCAGTATTTT. Its protein is CASRSDGGDRGTQYF.

The chain carries TRBV9 and TRBJ2-1; D remains unclear. This CDR3 has 13 residues. V lost 2 bases, J lost 4 bases, and 7 bases lay in between. Germline V gives CDR1 SGDLS, CDR2 YYNGEE. For the CDR3, the DNA is TGTGCCAGCAGCGTTGGATATTACAATGAGCAGTTCTTC. It codes for CASSVGYYNEQFF.

V gene TRBV2 combines with J gene TRBJ1-1, with D possibly matching TRBD1 (5 bases). The CDR3 spans 15 residues. Trimming pared 8 bases from V and 11 bases from J, leaving 27 bases between. From germline, CDR1 is SNHLY and CDR2 FYNNEI. The CDR3 DNA reads as TGTGCCAGCCGTCTTACCGGGACTCTACAAGTGGGGGCTTTCTTT. Translated: CASRLTGTLQVGAFF.

The CDR3 loop reads CASSINTIQETQYF. CDR3 in DNA: TGTGCCAGTAGTATAAACACCATACAAGAGACCCAGTACTTC. V gene TRBV19 combines with J gene TRBJ2-5; D remains ambiguous. Trimming stripped 2 bases from V and 2 bases from J, with 9 bases between. The CDR3 has 14 residues. CDR1 and CDR2 from the germline V gene are LNHDA and SQIVND (reference sequence).

This clone occurred a few times. The chain combines TRBV6-5 with TRBJ2-7; a possible D gene is TRBD1 (5 bases). Germline CDR1 is MNHEY and CDR2 is SVGAGI. V was shortened by 6 bases and J by 5 bases, with 20 bases between the two germline ends. The CDR3 loop spans 15 amino acids. CDR3 protein: CASSQTRQGNHEQYF. The CDR3 DNA reads TGTGCCAGCAGCCAAACACGGCAGGGAAACCACGAGCAGTACTTC.